The next 21 T cell receptor beta chains were all read from a single sample in a study of early stage breast cancer tumors. Measured with immunoSEQ multiplex PCR; TCRdb has only the in-frame clones, and not every one. The sample holds around 48,000 clones; over 80% are singletons and the top ten take around 5%. Sequencing was carried out using blood. The receptor set was obtained from a person between 70 and 80 years old with breast cancer.

This chain joins TRBV6-1 and TRBJ1-4, with D possibly being TRBD1 (6 bases). This CDR3 is built from 15 residues. V dropped 2 bases and J dropped 5 bases, with 12 bases sitting between them. Germline CDR1 MNHNS, CDR2 SASEGT. The CDR3 is CASSEMAGENEKLFF. CDR3 nucleotides: TGTGCCAGCAGTGAAATGGCAGGGGAGAATGAAAAACTGTTTTTT.

This chain joins TRBV5-4 and TRBJ2-7, with 11 positions matching TRBD2. Germline assignment: CDR1 SGHNT and CDR2 YYREEE (reference sequence). The CDR3 is 16 amino acids. V gave up 4 bases and J gave up 2 bases; unmatched junction bases: 8. Here the CDR3 reads CASSQILAGAAYEQYF. CDR3 DNA sequence: TGTGCCAGCAGCCAAATACTAGCGGGGGCAGCCTACGAGCAGTACTTC.

This chain links TRBV19 with TRBJ2-7; possible D gene TRBD2, 5 bases. Trimming removed 3 bases from V and 5 bases from J, with 11 bases in between. The CDR3 is made up of 13 amino acids. CDR1 is LNHDA and CDR2 is SQIVND in the germline V gene (reference sequence). CDR3: CASSIEGPNEQYF. DNA for the CDR3: TGTGCCAGTAGTATTGAGGGTCCCAACGAGCAGTACTTC.

The chain has TRBV21-1 and TRBJ1-2; the D call of TRBD1 is as the table states it, not checked on the DNA. TRBV21-1 is a pseudogene. This CDR3 is 16 amino acids long. CDR3 loop: CASSSSRGLRGYGYTF. CDR3 nucleotide sequence: TGTGCCAGCAGCTCATCGAGGGGGTTAAGGGGCTATGGCTACACCTTC.

The chain uses TRBV11-3 and TRBJ2-3; D may be TRBD1 (6 bases). Deletions cut 5 bases from V and 5 bases from J, with 14 bases between. The CDR3 runs 14 residues. Germline-derived CDR1 and CDR2 are SGHNT and YENEEA. Written as DNA, the CDR3 is TGTGCCAGCAGCCAGTCGGACAGCGGAGATACGCAGTATTTT. Amino acids: CASSQSDSGDTQYF.

The chain uses TRBV30 and TRBJ2-5, with D maybe TRBD2 (5 bases). The germline V gene has CDR1 GTSNPN and CDR2 SVGIG (reference sequence). V was shortened by 4 bases and J by 6 bases, with 15 bases between the two germline ends. CDR3 length: 13 amino acids. This CDR3 reads CAWMEVSRQTQYF. The CDR3 DNA follows: TGTGCCTGGATGGAGGTGTCCCGGCAGACCCAGTACTTC.

This chain links TRBV5-6 with TRBJ1-2; possible D gene TRBD1, 6 bases. Germline V CDR1 and CDR2: SGHDT, YYEEEE. The CDR3 is 13 residues long. The germline V and J ends were trimmed by 5 bases and 8 bases, with 16 bases remaining between them. The chain's CDR3 is CASRSTGRGGYTF. CDR3 sequence (DNA): TGTGCCAGCAGGTCTACAGGGAGGGGAGGCTACACCTTC.

The rearrangement joins TRBV19 to TRBJ1-3, with D possibly TRBD1 on 5 matching bases. Germline values: CDR1 LNHDA, CDR2 SQIVND (reference sequence). V was cut by 5 bases and J by 2 bases, with 10 bases left in between. The CDR3 extends over 14 amino acids. CDR3 nucleotide sequence: TGTGCCAGTAGTCCCCGGACACCTGGAAACACCATATATTTT. This translates into CASSPRTPGNTIYF. Using reference TRBV19 and TRBJ1-3 for the parts outside the CDR3, the full variable domain is DGGITQSPKYLFRKEGQNVTLSCEQNLNHDAMYWYRQDPGQGLRLIYYSQIVNDFQKGDIAEGYSVSREKKESFPLTVTSAQKNPTAFYLCASSPRTPGNTIYFGEGSWLTVV.

The J gene is TRBJ1-1, the V gene TRBV19; no firm D call. The CDR3 length is 16 residues. Per the germline V gene, CDR1 is LNHDA and CDR2 is SQIVND (reference sequence). V was clipped by 3 bases and J by 3 bases, with 17 bases between them. The DNA of the CDR3 is TGTGCCAGTAGTATCCCGCTAACCACGCCGGACACTGAAGCTTTCTTT. Translating gives CASSIPLTTPDTEAFF.

The chain employs TRBV7-6 and TRBJ1-5, with 7 nucleotides matching TRBD1. J lost 2 bases, V lost 2 bases, and 9 bases had no gene match. CDR3 length equals 17 residues. Germline V gene lookup returns CDR1 SGHVS and CDR2 FNYEAQ. The CDR3 region is CASSLMSYRGGNQPQHF. In nucleotides, the CDR3 is TGTGCCAGCAGCTTAATGTCATACAGGGGAGGCAATCAGCCCCAGCATTTT.

The CDR3 region is CASSSRTGVSNQPQHF. The DNA for the CDR3 is TGCGCCAGCAGTTCCAGGACCGGGGTTAGCAATCAGCCCCAGCATTTT. The chain joins TRBV10-2 to TRBJ1-5, with unresolved D. CDR1 and CDR2 from the germline V gene are WSHSY and SAAADI. The CDR3 totals 16 residues. Trimming removed 5 bases at V and 0 bases at J, with 14 bases between.

The chain couples TRBV6-1 to TRBJ2-7; TRBD2 aligns across 11 bases. The CDR3 extends over 15 amino acids. The V segment lost 4 bases and the J segment 4 bases; nucleotides outside the gene matches: 6. Germline loops: CDR1 MNHNS, CDR2 SASEGT. The CDR3 nucleotides are TGTGCCAGCAGTGCAAATAGCGGGAGGGGGTACGAGCAGTACTTC. Translated, it gives CASSANSGRGYEQYF.

The rearrangement links TRBV6-5 to TRBJ1-3; weak D call: TRBD1 (6 bases). Trimming stripped 1 base from V and 4 bases from J, with 14 bases between. CDR3 length equals 16 residues. The germline CDR1 and CDR2 sequences are MNHEY and SVGAGI. CDR3 in amino acids: CASSYFPQGNGNTIYF. In DNA form, the CDR3 reads TGTGCCAGCAGTTACTTCCCCCAGGGGAACGGAAACACCATATATTTT.

V usage is TRBV2 and J usage is TRBJ1-5, with D unresolved. In germline, CDR1 is SNHLY, CDR2 FYNNEI. CDR3 length: 16 residues. Trimming pared 8 bases from V and 0 bases from J, leaving 17 bases between. The CDR3, as DNA: TGTGCCAGCGGTCGGGGAGACCCGTATAGCAATCAGCCCCAGCATTTT. The encoded protein is CASGRGDPYSNQPQHF.

The chain has TRBV5-1 and TRBJ1-3, with D perhaps TRBD1 (5 bases). Trimming took 0 bases from V and 2 from J, leaving 9 bases between them. Germline lookup yields CDR1 SGHRS and CDR2 YFSETQ. This CDR3 contains 15 residues. The CDR3, as DNA: TGCGCCAGCAGCTTGGCCGGGGGGACTGGAAACACCATATATTTT. This encodes CASSLAGGTGNTIYF. Full variable domain (remainder filled in from reference TRBV5-1 and TRBJ1-3): KAGVTQTPRYLIKTRGQQVTLSCSPISGHRSVSWYQQTPGQGLQFLFEYFSETQRNKGNFPGRFSGRQFSNSRSEMNVSTLELGDSALYLCASSLAGGTGNTIYFGEGSWLTVV.

V is TRBV4-2 and J is TRBJ2-7; 12 positions match TRBD2. With V trimmed by 4 bases and J by 1 base, 8 bases remained unmatched. The CDR3 spans 17 residues. Germline V lookup: CDR1 LGHNA, CDR2 YNFKEQ. The CDR3, as DNA: TGTGCCAGCAGCCGAGAGGGAGGACTAGCGGGGTCCTACGAGCAGTACTTC. It is translated as CASSREGGLAGSYEQYF.

The chain combines TRBV30 with TRBJ2-1; D perhaps matches TRBD2 (5 bases). Germline loops: CDR1 GTSNPN, CDR2 SVGIG (reference sequence). The CDR3 covers 13 residues. V was cut by 0 bases and J by 12 bases, with 15 bases left in between. CDR3 coding DNA: TGTGCCTGGAGTGTAATAGCGCCAGAGAGGCAGTTCTTC. Translation: CAWSVIAPERQFF.

This sequence joins TRBV28 and TRBJ1-6; the D gene is possibly TRBD1 (5 bases). Germline CDR1 MDHEN, CDR2 SYDVKM. V was trimmed by 9 bases and J by 0 bases, leaving 15 bases between them. This CDR3 spans 16 amino acids. In nucleotides, the CDR3 is TGTGCCAGTAAAAAAGGGGTCAGCTCCTATAATTCACCCCTCCACTTT. Translating it yields CASKKGVSSYNSPLHF.

This clone was picked up one time. The genes are TRBV4-3 and TRBJ1-2; 11 positions match TRBD1. The CDR3 contains 14 residues. From germline, CDR1 is LGHNA and CDR2 YSLEER. J was trimmed by 4 bases and V by 6 bases; bases with no gene match: 4. The DNA of the CDR3 is TGCGCCAGCAGTCCCGGGACAGGGGGCTATGGCTACACCTTC. This translates into CASSPGTGGYGYTF.

The chain couples TRBV19 to TRBJ1-2; D call uncertain. The CDR3 sequence is 11 residues long. Trimming cost V 3 bases and J 8 bases, with 7 bases left between them. Germline CDR1 LNHDA, CDR2 SQIVND (reference sequence). The chain's CDR3 is CASSIRGGYTF. The CDR3 DNA is TGTGCCAGTAGTATCCGTGGCGGCTACACCTTC.

The gene calls are TRBV19 and TRBJ2-5; the match to TRBD2 covers 7 bases. The CDR3 loop spans 15 amino acids. The J segment lost 3 bases and the V segment lost 6 bases, leaving 10 bases of the junction unmatched. CDR1 and CDR2 (germline): LNHDA, SQIVND (reference sequence). The CDR3 loop is CASSSYGGIKETQYF. Written as DNA, the CDR3 is TGTGCCAGTAGCTCATACGGGGGGATTAAAGAGACCCAGTACTTC.